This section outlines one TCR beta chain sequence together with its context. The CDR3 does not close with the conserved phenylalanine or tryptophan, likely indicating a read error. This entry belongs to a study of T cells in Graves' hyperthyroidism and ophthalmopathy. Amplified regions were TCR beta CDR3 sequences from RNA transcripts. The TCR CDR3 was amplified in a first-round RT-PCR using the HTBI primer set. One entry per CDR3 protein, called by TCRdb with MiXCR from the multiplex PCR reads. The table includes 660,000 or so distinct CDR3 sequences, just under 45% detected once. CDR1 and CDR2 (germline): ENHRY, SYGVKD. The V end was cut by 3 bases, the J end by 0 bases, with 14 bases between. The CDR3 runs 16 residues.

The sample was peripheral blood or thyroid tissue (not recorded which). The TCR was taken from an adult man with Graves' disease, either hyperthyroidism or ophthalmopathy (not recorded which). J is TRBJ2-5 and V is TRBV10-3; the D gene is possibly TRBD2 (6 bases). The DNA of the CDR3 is TGTGCCATCAGTGATTTCAAGGGACTGTACCAAGAGACCCAGTACTTA. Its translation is CAISDFKGLYQETQYL.